This TCR beta chain appears in the sequencing data of a study of cytomegalovirus exposure and HLA in healthy donors. V lost 6 bases, J lost 4 bases, and 12 bases lay in between. Germline CDR1 LNHNV, CDR2 YYDKDF (reference sequence). The CDR3 has 13 residues. Though nominally healthy at sampling, donors likely had unrecorded immune exposures. This clone was observed a single time. The antigen remains unidentified. PCR involved 60 Vbeta and 13 Jbeta primers. Libraries were prepared by immunoSEQ multiplex PCR; TCRdb keeps only in-frame clonotypes and omits some of them. The sample has under 140,000 clones, over 60% seen once; the top ten hold under 3%. Broader study findings: TCR beta chain V- and J-gene trimming was linked, in a later analysis, to a missense variant in DCLRE1C. Clonal expansion was found to be greater in HLA-associated TCR beta chains than in equally common others in a later analysis. Prediction of most subjects' HLA-A and HLA-B alleles by TCR beta sequences was reportedly accurate.

This clonotype originated in a woman in her fifties or sixties in good health and CMV-seropositive. This sequence joins TRBV15 and TRBJ1-1; no clear D. Sequencing was done on a sample of PBMCs. The chain's CDR3 is CATRRDWGTEAFF. The CDR3 region has the DNA TGTGCCACCAGGAGGGATTGGGGCACTGAAGCTTTCTTT.